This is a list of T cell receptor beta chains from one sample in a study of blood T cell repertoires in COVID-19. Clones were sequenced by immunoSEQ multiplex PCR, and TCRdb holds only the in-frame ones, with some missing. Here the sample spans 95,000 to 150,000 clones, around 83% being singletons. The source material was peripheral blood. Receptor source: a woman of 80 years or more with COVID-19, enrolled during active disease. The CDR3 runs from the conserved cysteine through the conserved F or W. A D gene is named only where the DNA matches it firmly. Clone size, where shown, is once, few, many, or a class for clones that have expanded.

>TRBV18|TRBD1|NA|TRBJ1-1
TGTGCCAGCTCGTTGCTACGACAGGGTGAAACTGAAGCTTTCTTT
CASSLLRQGETEAFF
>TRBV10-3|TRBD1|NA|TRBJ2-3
TGTGCCATCAGCGCCGGGACAGGCACAGATACGCAGTATTTT
CAISAGTGTDTQYF
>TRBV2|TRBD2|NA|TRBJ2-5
TGTGCCAGCAGTTTACGGACTAGCGCACAAGAGACCCAGTACTTC
CASSLRTSAQETQYF
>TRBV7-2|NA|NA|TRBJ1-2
TGTGCCAGCAGCTCCTCTACCCCGATCTATGGCTACACCTTC
CASSSSTPIYGYTF
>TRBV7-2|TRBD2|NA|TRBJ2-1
TGTGCCAGCAGGCCAGCCAGCGGGAACTACAATGAGCAGTTCTTC
CASRPASGNYNEQFF
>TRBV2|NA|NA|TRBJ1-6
TGTGCCAGCAGGACGGGGGAAACAAACAATTCACCCCTCCACTTT
CASRTGETNNSPLHF
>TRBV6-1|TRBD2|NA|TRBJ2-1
TGTGCCAGCAGTGCCTACTTGGGGACTAGCGGAAATGAGCAGTTCTTC
CASSAYLGTSGNEQFF
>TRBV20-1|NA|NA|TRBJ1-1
TGCAGTGCTAGTTTGTCGAGAATTCACACTGAAGCTTTCTTT
CSASLSRIHTEAFF
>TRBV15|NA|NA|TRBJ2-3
TGTGCCACCAGCAGAGTGGCGGGGAGCACAGATACGCAGTATTTT
CATSRVAGSTDTQYF
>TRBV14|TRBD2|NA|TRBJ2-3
TGTGCCAGTCGACCTAGCGGGAGAATTGGAGATACGCAGTATTTT
CASRPSGRIGDTQYF
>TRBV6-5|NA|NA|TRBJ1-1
TGTGCCAGCAGTTACGACGGCGGGGGTGAAGCTTTCTTT
CASSYDGGGEAFF
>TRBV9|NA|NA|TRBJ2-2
TGTGCCAGCAGCCCCCTCAGGGCCGGGGAGCTGTTTTTT
CASSPLRAGELFF
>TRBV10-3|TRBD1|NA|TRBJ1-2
TGTGCCATCAGTGCGCAGGGGGCTCGGTATGGCTACACCTTC
CAISAQGARYGYTF
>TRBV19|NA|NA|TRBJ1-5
TGTGCCAGTAGCGGGGGGGGGCGGCCCTCTCAGCCCCAGCATTTT
CASSGGGRPSQPQHF
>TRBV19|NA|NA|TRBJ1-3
TGTGCCAGTAGTATACAGGGAAGCTCTGGAAACACCATATATTTT
CASSIQGSSGNTIYF
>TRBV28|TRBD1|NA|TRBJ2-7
TGTGCCAGCAGTGGTGGACAGGGCGGGGCCTACGAGCAGTACTTC
CASSGGQGGAYEQYF
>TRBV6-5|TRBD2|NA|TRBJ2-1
TGTGCCAGCAGTTACTCCAGCGGGAGGGCCGATGAGCAGTTCTTC
CASSYSSGRADEQFF
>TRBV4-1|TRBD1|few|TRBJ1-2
TGCGCCAGCAGCCAGGGACAGGGTTCTAACTATGGCTACACCTTC
CASSQGQGSNYGYTF
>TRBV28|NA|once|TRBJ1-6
TGTGCCAGCAGTTTATCTTCCAGGGTCAATTCACCCCTCCACTTT
CASSLSSRVNSPLHF
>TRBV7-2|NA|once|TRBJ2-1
TGTGCCAGCAGGCCCGGGACATCCTACAATGAGCAGTTCTTC
CASRPGTSYNEQFF
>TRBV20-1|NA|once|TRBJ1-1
TGCAGTGCCGGCGGGCTCCATGAAGCTTTCTTT
CSAGGLHEAFF
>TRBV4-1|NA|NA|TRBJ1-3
TGCGCCAGCAGCCAAGGTCCAGGGGCCGGAGGAAACACCATATATTTT
CASSQGPGAGGNTIYF
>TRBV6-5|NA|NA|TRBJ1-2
TGTGCCAGCAGCAACGGTCGGGAGGCTGGCTACACCTTC
CASSNGREAGYTF
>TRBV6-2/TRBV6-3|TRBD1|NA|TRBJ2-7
TGTGCCAGCAGTTACGGGGGACAGACCTTCGAGCAGTACTTC
CASSYGGQTFEQYF
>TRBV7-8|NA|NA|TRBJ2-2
TGTGCCAGCAGCTTCACGACAGGTCCTAGGACCGGGGAGCTGTTTTTT
CASSFTTGPRTGELFF
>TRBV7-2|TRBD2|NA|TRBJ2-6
TGTGCCAGCAGCTTCAGAGTAGCGGGTGGCTCTGGGGCCAACGTCCTGACTTTC
CASSFRVAGGSGANVLTF
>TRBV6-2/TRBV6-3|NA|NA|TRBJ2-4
TGTGCCAGCAGTTACTCGAAACAGGGTTCCAAAAACATTCAGTACTTC
CASSYSKQGSKNIQYF
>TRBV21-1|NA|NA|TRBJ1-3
TGTGCCAGCAGCAATGGGTGCGGTTTCTCTGGAAACACCATATATTTT
CASSNGCGFSGNTIYF
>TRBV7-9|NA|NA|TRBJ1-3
TGTGCCAGCAGCTTAGTTCAGGGTCGAGCTGGAAACACCATATATTTT
CASSLVQGRAGNTIYF
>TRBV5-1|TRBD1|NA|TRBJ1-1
TGCGCCAGCAGCCCAGGACAGGGACTGAACACTGAAGCTTTCTTT
CASSPGQGLNTEAFF
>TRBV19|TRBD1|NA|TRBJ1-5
TGTGCCAGTAGTCCGGGTGGGACAGGTAATCAGCCCCAGCATTTT
CASSPGGTGNQPQHF
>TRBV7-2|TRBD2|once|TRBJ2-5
TGTGCCAGCAGCTATGGGGCTAGCGGGAAAGAGACCCAGTACTTC
CASSYGASGKETQYF
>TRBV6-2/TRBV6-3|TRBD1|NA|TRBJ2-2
TGTGCCAGCAGCGAAACCGGGACAGTGGGGGACACCGGGGAGCTGTTTTTT
CASSETGTVGDTGELFF
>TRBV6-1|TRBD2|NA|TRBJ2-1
TGTGCCAGCAGTCAAGCTAGCGGGAGGGCTTTCTTC
CASSQASGRAFF
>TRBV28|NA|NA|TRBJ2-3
TGTGCCAGCACCAGGGGCACAGATACGCAGTATTTT
CASTRGTDTQYF
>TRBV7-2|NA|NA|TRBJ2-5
TGTGCCAGCAACCCCGTGGCCGCCGAGGGGACCCAGTACTTC
CASNPVAAEGTQYF
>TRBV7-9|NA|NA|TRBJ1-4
TGTGCCAGCAGCTTAGTCCAGGGGACAAATGAAAAACTGTTTTTT
CASSLVQGTNEKLFF
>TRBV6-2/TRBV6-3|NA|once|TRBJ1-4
TGTGCCAGCAGTTCCGTTCGGGAAGGCAGTAATGAAAAACTGTTTTTT
CASSSVREGSNEKLFF
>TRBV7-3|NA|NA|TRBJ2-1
TGTGCCAGCAGCTTAGCCCGCGTAACCTACAATGAGCAGTTCTTC
CASSLARVTYNEQFF
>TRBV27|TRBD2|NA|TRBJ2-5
TGTGCCAGCAGTACCCTGACTAGCGGGAGCGGGGAGACCCAGTACTTC
CASSTLTSGSGETQYF
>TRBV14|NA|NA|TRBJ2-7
TGTGCCAGCAGCCAAGGTAGCGGCGGAAGCTACGAGCAGTACTTC
CASSQGSGGSYEQYF
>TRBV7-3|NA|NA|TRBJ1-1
TGTGCCAGCTCCTCGGGGGGTAACACTGAAGCTTTCTTT
CASSSGGNTEAFF
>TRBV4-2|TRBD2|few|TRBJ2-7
TGTGCCAGCAGCCCGATCCTTAGCGGGAGGGCCCACGAGCAGTACTTC
CASSPILSGRAHEQYF
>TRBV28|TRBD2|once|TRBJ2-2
TGTGCCAGCAGAACTAGCGGGAGCCCCGGGGAGCTGTTTTTT
CASRTSGSPGELFF
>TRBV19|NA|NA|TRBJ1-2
TGTGCCAGTAGTATAACCGGGGGACTTGGGGGTGACTATGGCTACACCTTC
CASSITGGLGGDYGYTF
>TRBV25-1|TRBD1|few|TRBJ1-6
TGTGCCAGCAGTGGGGACAGGGCGGATTCACCCCTCCACTTT
CASSGDRADSPLHF
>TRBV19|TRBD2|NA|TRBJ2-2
TGTGCCAGTAGTATCCTAGCGGGAGCAACCGGGGAGCTGTTTTTT
CASSILAGATGELFF
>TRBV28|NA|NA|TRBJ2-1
TGTGCCAGCAGCTCTCAGGGACTGAAAAGGAATGAGCAGTTCTTC
CASSSQGLKRNEQFF
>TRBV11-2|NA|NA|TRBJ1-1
TGTGCCAGCAGCCGGGGGAGGGGCGCTGGCACTGAAGCTTTCTTT
CASSRGRGAGTEAFF
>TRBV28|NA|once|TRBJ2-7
TGTGCCAGCAGTTACAGGGTTTGGTACGAGCAGTACTTC
CASSYRVWYEQYF
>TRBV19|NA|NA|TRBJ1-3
TGTGCCGAGGGCGAGGGGGCTGGAAACACCATATATTTT
CAEGEGAGNTIYF
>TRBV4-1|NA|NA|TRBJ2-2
TGCGCCAGCAGCCGGGGTGGAGTGGCGGGGCTAAACACCGGGGAGCTGTTTTTT
CASSRGGVAGLNTGELFF
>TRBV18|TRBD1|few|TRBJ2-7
TGTGCCAGCTCAGGGGAGACAGGGATGGCCTCCTACGAGCAGTACTTC
CASSGETGMASYEQYF